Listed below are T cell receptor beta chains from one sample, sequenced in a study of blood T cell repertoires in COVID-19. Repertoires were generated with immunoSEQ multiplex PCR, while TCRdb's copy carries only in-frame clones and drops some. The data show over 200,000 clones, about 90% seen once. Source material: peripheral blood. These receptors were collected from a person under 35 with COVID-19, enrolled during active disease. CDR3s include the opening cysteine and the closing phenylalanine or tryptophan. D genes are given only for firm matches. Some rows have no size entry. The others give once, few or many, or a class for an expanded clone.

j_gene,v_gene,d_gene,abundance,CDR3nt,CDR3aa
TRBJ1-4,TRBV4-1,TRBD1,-,TGCGCCGGCAGCCCCTCAGGACAGGGGAGGGAAAAACTGTTTTTT,CAGSPSGQGREKLFF
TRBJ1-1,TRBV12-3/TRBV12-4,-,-,TGTGCCAGCAGCCGTACAGGGTACACTGAAGCTTTCTTT,CASSRTGYTEAFF
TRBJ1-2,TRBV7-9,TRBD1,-,TGTGCCAGCAGCCAAGGGGGCGGGTTACTTGGCTACACCTTC,CASSQGGGLLGYTF
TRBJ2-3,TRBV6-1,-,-,TGTGCCAGCAGTGAGAGGGATCGGCCGACAGATACGCAGTATTTT,CASSERDRPTDTQYF
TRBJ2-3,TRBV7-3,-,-,TGTGCCAGCAGCTCGCTTGACCCAGGGCTCCCACACGCAGATACGCAGTATTTT,CASSSLDPGLPHADTQYF
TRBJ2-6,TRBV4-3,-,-,TGCGCCCCCCGCCGCCCGCCAGGGACACACTCTGGGGCCAACGTCCTGACTTTC,CAPRRPPGTHSGANVLTF
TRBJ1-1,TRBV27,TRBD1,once,TGTGCCAGCAGTTTATCCACAGGGGGCAAAAGCACTGAAGCTTTCTTT,CASSLSTGGKSTEAFF
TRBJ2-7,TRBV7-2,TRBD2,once,TGTGCCAGCAGCTCCGGTAGCGGGAGGAGATACGAGCAGTACTTC,CASSSGSGRRYEQYF
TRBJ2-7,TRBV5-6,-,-,TGTGCCAGCAGCTTGGGGGCGGGATCCTACGAGCAGTACTTC,CASSLGAGSYEQYF
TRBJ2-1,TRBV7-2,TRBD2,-,TGTGCCAGCAGCCCAGACGGACTAGCTTTTGGGGAGCAGTTCTTC,CASSPDGLAFGEQFF
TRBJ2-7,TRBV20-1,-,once,TGCAGTGCTAGAGCGGGGGAGCAGTACTTC,CSARAGEQYF
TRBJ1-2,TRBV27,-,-,TGTGCCAGCAGATCGGGACAAAACTATGGCTACACCTTC,CASRSGQNYGYTF
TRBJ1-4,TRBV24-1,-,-,TGTGCCACCAGTGATTCGCAGGGGTCCGGAGAAAAACTGTTTTTT,CATSDSQGSGEKLFF
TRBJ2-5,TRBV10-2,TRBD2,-,TGCGCCAGCAGTTTCACCGGGACTAGCGGAAGAGAGACCCAGTACTTC,CASSFTGTSGRETQYF
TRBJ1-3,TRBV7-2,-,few,TGTGCCAGCAGCTTAGCGCTGGGTGAGGGACTCTCTGGAAACACCATATATTTT,CASSLALGEGLSGNTIYF
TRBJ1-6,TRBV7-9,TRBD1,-,TGTGCCAGCAGCTCCCGCGGGACAGGGAAATCACCCCTCCACTTT,CASSSRGTGKSPLHF
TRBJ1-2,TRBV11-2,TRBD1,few,TGTGCCAGCAGCCCCGCTCAGGGGGTTGGCTACACCTTC,CASSPAQGVGYTF
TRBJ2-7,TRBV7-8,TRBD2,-,TGTGCCAGCAGCTTAGGACTAGCGGCCTACGAGCAGTACTTC,CASSLGLAAYEQYF
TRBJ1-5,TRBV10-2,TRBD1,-,TGCGCCACCAAAGACAGGGATAGCAATCAGCCCCAGCATTTT,CATKDRDSNQPQHF
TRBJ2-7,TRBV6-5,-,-,TGTGCCAGCAGTCATACCCCTACCCCTTCCTACGAGCAGTACTTC,CASSHTPTPSYEQYF
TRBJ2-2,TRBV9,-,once,TGTGCCAGCAGCGTAGAACTGAGACTAGCGAACACCGGGGAGCTGTTTTTT,CASSVELRLANTGELFF
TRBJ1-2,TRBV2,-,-,TGTGCCAGCAGTGAAGTCCCGGGGGGCTACACCTTC,CASSEVPGGYTF
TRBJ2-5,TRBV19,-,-,TGTGCCACCGCACGACAGGGAGGAGAGACCCAGTACTTC,CATARQGGETQYF